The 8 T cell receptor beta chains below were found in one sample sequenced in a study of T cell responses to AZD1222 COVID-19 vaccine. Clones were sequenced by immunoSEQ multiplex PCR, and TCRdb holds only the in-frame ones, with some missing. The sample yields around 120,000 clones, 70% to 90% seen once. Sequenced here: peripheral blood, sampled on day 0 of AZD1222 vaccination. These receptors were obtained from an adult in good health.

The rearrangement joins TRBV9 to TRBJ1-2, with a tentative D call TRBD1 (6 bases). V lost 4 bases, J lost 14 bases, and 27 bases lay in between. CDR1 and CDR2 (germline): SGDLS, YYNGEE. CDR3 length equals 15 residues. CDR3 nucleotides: TGTGCCAGCAGCCTCAGACCGGACAGTAACCAGGGGTTTACCTTC. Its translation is CASSLRPDSNQGFTF. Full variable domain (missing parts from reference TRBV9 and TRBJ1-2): DSGVTQTPKHLITATGQRVTLRCSPRSGDLSVYWYQQSLDQGLQFLIQYYNGEERAKGNILERFSAQQFPDLHSELNLSSLELGDSALYFCASSLRPDSNQGFTFGSGTRLTVV.

The CDR3: CASSDPGGNGELFF. CDR3 sequence (DNA): TGTGCCAGCAGTGATCCGGGCGGTAACGGGGAGCTGTTTTTT. This chain uses TRBV2 with TRBJ2-2; D is uncertain. Trimming cost V 3 bases and J 7 bases, with 12 bases left between them. Germline V gene sequence: CDR1 SNHLY, CDR2 FYNNEI. This CDR3 is built from 14 residues.

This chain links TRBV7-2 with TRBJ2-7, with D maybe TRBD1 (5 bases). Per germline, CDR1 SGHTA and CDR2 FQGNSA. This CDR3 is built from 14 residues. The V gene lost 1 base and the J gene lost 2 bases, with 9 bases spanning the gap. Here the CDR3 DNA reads TGTGCCAGCAGCTTAGTTCCAGGGACCTACGAGCAGTACTTC. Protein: CASSLVPGTYEQYF.

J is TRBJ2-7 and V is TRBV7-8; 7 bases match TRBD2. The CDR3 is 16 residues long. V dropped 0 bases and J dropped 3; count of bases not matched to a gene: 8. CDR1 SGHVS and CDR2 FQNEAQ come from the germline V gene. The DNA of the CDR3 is TGTGCCAGCAGCTTAGCGAACGGTTGGGAGGGCTACGAGCAGTACTTC. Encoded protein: CASSLANGWEGYEQYF.

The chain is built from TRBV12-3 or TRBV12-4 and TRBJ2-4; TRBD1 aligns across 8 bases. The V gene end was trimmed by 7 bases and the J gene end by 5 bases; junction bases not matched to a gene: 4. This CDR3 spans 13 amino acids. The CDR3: CASTPGQENIQYF. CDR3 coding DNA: TGTGCCAGCACACCGGGACAGGAAAACATTCAGTACTTC.

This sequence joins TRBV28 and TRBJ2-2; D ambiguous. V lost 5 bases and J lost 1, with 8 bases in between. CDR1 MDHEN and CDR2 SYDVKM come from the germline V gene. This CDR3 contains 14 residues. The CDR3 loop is CASSAHMNTGELFF. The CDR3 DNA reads TGTGCCAGCAGTGCCCATATGAACACCGGGGAGCTGTTTTTT.

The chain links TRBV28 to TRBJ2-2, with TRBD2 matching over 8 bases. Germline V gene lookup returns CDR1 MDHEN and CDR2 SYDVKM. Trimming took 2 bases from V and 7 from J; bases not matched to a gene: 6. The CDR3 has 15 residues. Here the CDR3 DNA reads TGTGCCAGCAGTTTACGCGGGGGGCAAGGCGGGGAGCTGTTTTTT. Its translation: CASSLRGGQGGELFF.

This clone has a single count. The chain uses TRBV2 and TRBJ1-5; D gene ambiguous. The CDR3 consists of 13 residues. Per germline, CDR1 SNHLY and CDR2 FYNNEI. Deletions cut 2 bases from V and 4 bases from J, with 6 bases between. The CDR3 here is CASSELPNQPQHF. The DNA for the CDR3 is TGTGCCAGCAGTGAACTTCCGAATCAGCCCCAGCATTTT.